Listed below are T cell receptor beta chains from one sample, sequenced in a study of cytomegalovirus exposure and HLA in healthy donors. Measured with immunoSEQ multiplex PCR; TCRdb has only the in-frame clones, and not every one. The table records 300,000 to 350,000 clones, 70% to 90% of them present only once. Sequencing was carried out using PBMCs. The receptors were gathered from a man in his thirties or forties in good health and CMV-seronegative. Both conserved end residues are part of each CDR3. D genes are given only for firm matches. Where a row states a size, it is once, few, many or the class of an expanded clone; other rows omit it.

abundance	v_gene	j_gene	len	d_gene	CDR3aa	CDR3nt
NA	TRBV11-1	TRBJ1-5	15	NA	CASSPSGGVDQPQHF	TGTGCCAGCAGCCCGAGTGGGGGGGTTGATCAGCCCCAGCATTTT
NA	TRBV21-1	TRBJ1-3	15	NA	CASRQAGTTGNTIYF	TGTGCCAGCAGGCAGGCAGGGACAACTGGAAACACCATATATTTT
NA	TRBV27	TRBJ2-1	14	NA	CASSLLGADNEQFF	TGTGCCAGCAGTTTGCTTGGGGCCGACAATGAGCAGTTCTTC
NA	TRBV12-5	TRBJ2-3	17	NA	CASGTPILGGAGDTQYF	TGTGCTAGTGGCACTCCCATTTTGGGGGGGGCCGGAGATACGCAGTATTTT
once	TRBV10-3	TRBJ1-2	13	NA	CAISAGEHYGYTF	TGTGCCATCTCGGCAGGCGAACACTATGGCTACACCTTC
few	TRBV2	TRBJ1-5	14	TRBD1	CASNRQGVYQPQHF	TGTGCCAGCAACAGACAGGGGGTGTATCAGCCCCAGCATTTT
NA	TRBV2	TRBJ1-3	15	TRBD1	CASRGQTGSGNTIYF	TGTGCCAGCAGGGGACAGACCGGCTCTGGAAACACCATATATTTT
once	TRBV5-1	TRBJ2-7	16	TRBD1	CASSSALGQGRYEQYF	TGCGCCAGCAGCTCAGCCCTGGGACAGGGGAGGTACGAGCAGTACTTC
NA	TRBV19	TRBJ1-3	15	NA	CATRRQPPSGNTIYF	TGTGCCACCCGGAGACAGCCGCCCTCTGGAAACACCATATATTTT
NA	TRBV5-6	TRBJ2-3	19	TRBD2	CASSLLSGWLAASTDTQYF	TGTGCCAGCAGCTTGCTCTCCGGGTGGCTAGCGGCAAGCACAGATACGCAGTATTTT
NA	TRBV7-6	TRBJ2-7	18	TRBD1	CASSLSVATSGTGDQQYF	TGTGCCAGCAGCTTATCCGTAGCAACCTCCGGGACAGGGGACCAGCAGTACTTC
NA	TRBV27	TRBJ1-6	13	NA	CASNDFLNSPLHF	TGTGCCAGCAACGACTTTCTAAATTCACCCCTCCACTTT
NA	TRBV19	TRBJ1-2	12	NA	CASNNRERGYTF	TGTGCCAGCAACAACAGGGAAAGGGGCTACACCTTC
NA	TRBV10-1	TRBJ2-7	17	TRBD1	CASSEARWTGTSYEQYF	TGCGCCAGCAGTGAGGCGAGGTGGACAGGGACTTCCTACGAGCAGTACTTC
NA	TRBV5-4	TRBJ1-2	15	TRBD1	CASSWDPNRGYGYTF	TGTGCCAGCAGCTGGGACCCAAACAGGGGGTATGGCTACACCTTC
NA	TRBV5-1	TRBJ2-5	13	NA	CASSRGYEETQYF	TGCGCCAGCAGCCGGGGGTACGAAGAGACCCAGTACTTC
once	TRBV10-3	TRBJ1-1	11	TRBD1	CAIRGQGEAFF	TGTGCCATCAGGGGACAGGGGGAAGCTTTCTTT
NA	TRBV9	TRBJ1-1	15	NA	CASSVVRQMNTEAFF	TGTGCCAGCAGCGTAGTTCGACAGATGAACACTGAAGCTTTCTTT
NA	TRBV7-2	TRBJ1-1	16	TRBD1	CASSLVTGEVSTEAFF	TGTGCCAGCAGCTTAGTCACAGGGGAGGTGAGCACTGAAGCTTTCTTT
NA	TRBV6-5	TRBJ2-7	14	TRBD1	CASSPDRGPYEQYF	TGTGCCAGCAGCCCCGACAGGGGGCCCTACGAGCAGTACTTC
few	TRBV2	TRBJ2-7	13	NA	CASTNRYLREQYF	TGTGCCAGCACTAACAGGTACCTACGAGAGCAGTACTTC
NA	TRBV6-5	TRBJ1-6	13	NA	CASTGQDNSPLHF	TGTGCCAGCACGGGACAAGATAATTCACCCCTCCACTTT
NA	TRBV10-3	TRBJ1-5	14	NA	CATTGDYSNQPQHF	TGTGCCACCACAGGAGATTATAGCAATCAGCCCCAGCATTTT
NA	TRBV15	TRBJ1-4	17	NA	CATSRLPPGRTNEKLFF	TGTGCCACCAGCAGATTACCCCCAGGGAGGACTAATGAAAAACTGTTTTTT
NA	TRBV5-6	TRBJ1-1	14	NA	CASSLWHLNTEAFF	TGTGCCAGCAGCTTGTGGCACCTGAACACTGAAGCTTTCTTT
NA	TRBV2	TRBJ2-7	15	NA	CASSVGARGGHEQYF	TGTGCCAGCAGTGTTGGGGCACGAGGGGGACACGAGCAGTACTTC
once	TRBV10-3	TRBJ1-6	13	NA	CAISRDSYSPLHF	TGTGCCATCAGCCGAGACAGTTATTCACCCCTCCACTTT
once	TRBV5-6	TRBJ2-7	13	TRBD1	CASSRGTGWEQYF	TGTGCCAGCAGCAGAGGGACAGGGTGGGAGCAGTACTTC
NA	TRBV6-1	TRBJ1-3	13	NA	CASSEYPQDTIYF	TGTGCCAGCAGTGAATACCCTCAGGACACCATATATTTT
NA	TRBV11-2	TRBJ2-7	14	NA	CASSTGGLSYEQYF	TGTGCCAGCAGCACCGGGGGGCTCTCCTACGAGCAGTACTTC
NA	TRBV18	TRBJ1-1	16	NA	CASSPPGQGMTTEAFF	TGTGCCAGCTCACCACCGGGGCAGGGGATGACCACTGAAGCTTTCTTT
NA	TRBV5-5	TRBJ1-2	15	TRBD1	CASSSKGGPDYGYTF	TGTGCCAGCAGCAGCAAAGGGGGCCCGGACTATGGCTACACCTTC
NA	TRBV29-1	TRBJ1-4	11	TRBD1	CSVGTGEKLFF	TGCAGCGTCGGGACAGGTGAAAAACTGTTTTTT
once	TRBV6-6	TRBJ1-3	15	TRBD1	CASSYSRGYGNTIYF	TGTGCCAGCAGTTACTCCAGGGGGTACGGAAACACCATATATTTT
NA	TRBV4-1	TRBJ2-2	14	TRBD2	CASSQDKASGGLFF	TGCGCCAGCAGCCAAGATAAAGCTTCGGGGGGGCTGTTTTTT
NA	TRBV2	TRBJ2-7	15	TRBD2	CASSETAGGPYEQYF	TGTGCCAGCAGTGAAACGGCGGGGGGACCCTACGAGCAGTACTTC
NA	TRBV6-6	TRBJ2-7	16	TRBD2	CASSYSSGGASYEQYF	TGTGCCAGCAGTTACTCGAGCGGGGGGGCCTCCTACGAGCAGTACTTC
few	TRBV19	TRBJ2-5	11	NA	CASGAEETQYF	TGTGCCAGTGGGGCTGAAGAGACCCAGTACTTC
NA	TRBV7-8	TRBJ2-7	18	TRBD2	CASSLGLAGGPPTYEQYF	TGTGCCAGCAGCCTGGGACTAGCGGGGGGCCCCCCCACCTACGAGCAGTACTTC
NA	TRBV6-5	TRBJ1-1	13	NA	CASSRQGPTEAFF	TGTGCCAGCAGTCGTCAGGGGCCCACTGAAGCTTTCTTT
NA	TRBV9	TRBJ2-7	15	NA	CASSVGSGHGYEQYF	TGTGCCAGCAGCGTAGGGTCGGGACACGGCTACGAGCAGTACTTC
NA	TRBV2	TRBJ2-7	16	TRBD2	CASIERLAGGNSEQYF	TGTGCCAGCATCGAAAGACTAGCGGGGGGGAATTCCGAGCAGTACTTC
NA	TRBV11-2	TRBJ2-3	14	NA	CASTRGWGTDTQYF	TGTGCCAGCACCCGCGGGTGGGGCACAGATACGCAGTATTTT
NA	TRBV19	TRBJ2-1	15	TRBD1	CASSMGTGEYNEQFF	TGTGCCAGTAGTATGGGGACAGGAGAATACAATGAGCAGTTCTTC
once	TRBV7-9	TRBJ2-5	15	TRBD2	CASSSSGGLQETQYF	TGTGCCAGCAGTTCTAGCGGGGGGCTCCAAGAGACCCAGTACTTC
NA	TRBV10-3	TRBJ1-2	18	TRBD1	CAISDPEGGDRPNYGYTF	TGTGCCATCAGTGATCCCGAGGGAGGGGACAGGCCCAACTATGGCTACACCTTC
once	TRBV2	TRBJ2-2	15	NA	CASSEFAGWVGELFF	TGTGCCAGCAGTGAATTTGCCGGGTGGGTCGGGGAGCTGTTTTTT
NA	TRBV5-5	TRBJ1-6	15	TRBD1	CASSLTGQGASPLHF	TGTGCCAGCAGCTTGACGGGACAGGGGGCCTCACCCCTCCACTTT
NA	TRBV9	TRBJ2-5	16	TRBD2	CASSVGASGSQETQYF	TGTGCCAGCAGCGTAGGCGCTAGCGGGAGCCAAGAGACCCAGTACTTC
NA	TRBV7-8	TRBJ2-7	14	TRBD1	CASRGRGLLYEQYF	TGTGCCAGCAGGGGCAGGGGGCTTCTTTACGAGCAGTACTTC
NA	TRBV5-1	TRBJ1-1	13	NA	CASSLTGPTEAFF	TGCGCCAGCAGCCTCACAGGGCCCACTGAAGCTTTCTTT
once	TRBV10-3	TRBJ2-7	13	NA	CAISKQGLYEQYF	TGTGCCATCAGTAAACAGGGTTTGTACGAGCAGTACTTC